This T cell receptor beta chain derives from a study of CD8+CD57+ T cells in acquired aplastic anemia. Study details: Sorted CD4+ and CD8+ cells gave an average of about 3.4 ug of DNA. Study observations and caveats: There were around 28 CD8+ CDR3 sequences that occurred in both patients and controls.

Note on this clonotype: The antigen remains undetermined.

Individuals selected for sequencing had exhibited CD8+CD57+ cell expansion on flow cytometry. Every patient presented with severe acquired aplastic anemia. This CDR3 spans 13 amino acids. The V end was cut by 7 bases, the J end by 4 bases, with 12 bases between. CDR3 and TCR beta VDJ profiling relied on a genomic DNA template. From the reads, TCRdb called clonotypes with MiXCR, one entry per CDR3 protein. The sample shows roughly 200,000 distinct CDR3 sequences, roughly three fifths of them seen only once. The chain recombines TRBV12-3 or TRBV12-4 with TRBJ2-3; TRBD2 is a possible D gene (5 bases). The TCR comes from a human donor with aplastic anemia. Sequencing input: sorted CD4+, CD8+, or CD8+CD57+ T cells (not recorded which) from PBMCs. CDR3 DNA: TGTGCCAGCAATCGGGGAACGGCAGATACGCAGTATTTT. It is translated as CASNRGTADTQYF.